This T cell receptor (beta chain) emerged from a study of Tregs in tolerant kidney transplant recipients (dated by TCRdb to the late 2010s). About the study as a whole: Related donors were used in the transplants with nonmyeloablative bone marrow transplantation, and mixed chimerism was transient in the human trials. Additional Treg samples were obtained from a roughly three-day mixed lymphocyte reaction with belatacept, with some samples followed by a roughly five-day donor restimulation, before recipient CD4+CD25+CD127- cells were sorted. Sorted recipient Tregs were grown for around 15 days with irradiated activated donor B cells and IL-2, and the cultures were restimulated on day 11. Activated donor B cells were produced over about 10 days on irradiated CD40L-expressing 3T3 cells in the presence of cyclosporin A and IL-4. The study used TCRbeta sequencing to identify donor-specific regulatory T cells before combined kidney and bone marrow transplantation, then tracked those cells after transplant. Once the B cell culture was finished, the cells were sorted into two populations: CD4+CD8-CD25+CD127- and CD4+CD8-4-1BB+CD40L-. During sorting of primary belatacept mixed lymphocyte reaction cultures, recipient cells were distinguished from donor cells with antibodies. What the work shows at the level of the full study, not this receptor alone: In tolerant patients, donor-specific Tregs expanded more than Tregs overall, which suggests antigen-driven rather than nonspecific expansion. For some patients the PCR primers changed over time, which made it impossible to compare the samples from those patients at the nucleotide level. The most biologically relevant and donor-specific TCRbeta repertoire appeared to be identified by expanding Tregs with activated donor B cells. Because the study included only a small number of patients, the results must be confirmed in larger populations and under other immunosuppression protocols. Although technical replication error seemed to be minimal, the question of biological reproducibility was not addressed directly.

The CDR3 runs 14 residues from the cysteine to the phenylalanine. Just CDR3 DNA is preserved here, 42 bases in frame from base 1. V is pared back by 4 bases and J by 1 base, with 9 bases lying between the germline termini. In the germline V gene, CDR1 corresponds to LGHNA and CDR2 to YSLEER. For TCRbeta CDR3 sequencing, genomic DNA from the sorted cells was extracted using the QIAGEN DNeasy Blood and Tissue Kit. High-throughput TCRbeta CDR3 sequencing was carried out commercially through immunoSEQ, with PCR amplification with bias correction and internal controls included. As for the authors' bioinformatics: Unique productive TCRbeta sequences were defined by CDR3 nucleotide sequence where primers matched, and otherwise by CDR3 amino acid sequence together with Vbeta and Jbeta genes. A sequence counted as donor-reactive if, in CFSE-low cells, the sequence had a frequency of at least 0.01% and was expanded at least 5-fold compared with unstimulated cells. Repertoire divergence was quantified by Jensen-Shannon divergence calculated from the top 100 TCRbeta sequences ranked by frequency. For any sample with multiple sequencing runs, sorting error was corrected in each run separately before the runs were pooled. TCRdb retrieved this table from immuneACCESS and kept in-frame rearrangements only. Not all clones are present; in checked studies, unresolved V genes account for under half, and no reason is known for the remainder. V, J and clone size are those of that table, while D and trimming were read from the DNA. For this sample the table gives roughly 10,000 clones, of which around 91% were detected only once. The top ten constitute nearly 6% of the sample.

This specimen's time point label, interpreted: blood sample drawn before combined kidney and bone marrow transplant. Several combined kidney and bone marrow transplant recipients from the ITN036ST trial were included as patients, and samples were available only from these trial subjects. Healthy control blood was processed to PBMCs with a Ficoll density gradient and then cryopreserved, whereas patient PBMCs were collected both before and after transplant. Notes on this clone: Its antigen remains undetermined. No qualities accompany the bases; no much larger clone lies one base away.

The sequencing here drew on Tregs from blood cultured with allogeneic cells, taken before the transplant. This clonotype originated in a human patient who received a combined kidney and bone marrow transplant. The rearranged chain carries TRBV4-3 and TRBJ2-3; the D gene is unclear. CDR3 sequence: CASSLLHGTDTQYF. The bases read TGCGCCAGCAGCCTTCTCCACGGCACAGATACGCAGTATTTT.